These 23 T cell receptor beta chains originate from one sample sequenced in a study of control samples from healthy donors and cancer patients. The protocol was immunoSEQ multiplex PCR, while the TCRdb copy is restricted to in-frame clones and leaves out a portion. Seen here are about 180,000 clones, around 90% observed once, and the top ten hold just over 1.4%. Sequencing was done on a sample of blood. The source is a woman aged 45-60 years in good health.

DNA for the CDR3: TGTGCCAGCTCACCCCATATGGGACAGGGGACCGTTGAGCAGTTCTTC. It specifies CASSPHMGQGTVEQFF. The chain joins TRBV18 to TRBJ2-1; TRBD1 matches at 10 bases. V gave up 3 bases and J gave up 9 bases; unmatched junction bases: 11. CDR3 size: 16 residues. Germline V gene sequence: CDR1 KGHSH, CDR2 LQKENI. The variable domain in full, completed from reference TRBV18 and TRBJ2-1, reads NAGVMQNPRHLVRRRGQEARLRCSPMKGHSHVYWYRQLPEEGLKFMVYLQKENIIDESGMPKERFSAEFPKEGPSILRIQQVVRGDSAAYFCASSPHMGQGTVEQFFGPGTRLTVL.

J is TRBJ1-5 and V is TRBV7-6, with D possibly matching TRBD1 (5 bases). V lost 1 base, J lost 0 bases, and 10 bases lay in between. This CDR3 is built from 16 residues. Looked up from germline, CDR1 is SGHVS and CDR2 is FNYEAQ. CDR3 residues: CASSLGGVRSNQPQHF. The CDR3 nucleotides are TGTGCCAGCAGCTTAGGAGGGGTACGTAGCAATCAGCCCCAGCATTTT.

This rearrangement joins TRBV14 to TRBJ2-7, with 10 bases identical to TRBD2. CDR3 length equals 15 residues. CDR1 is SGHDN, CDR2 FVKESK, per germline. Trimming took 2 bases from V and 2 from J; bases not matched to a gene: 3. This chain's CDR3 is CASSQLAGGTYEQYF. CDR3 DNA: TGTGCCAGCAGCCAATTAGCGGGGGGTACCTACGAGCAGTACTTC. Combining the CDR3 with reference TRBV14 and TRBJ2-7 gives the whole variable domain EAGVTQFPSHSVIEKGQTVTLRCDPISGHDNLYWYRRVMGKEIKFLLHFVKESKQDESGMPNNRFLAERTGGTYSTLKVQPAELEDSGVYFCASSQLAGGTYEQYFGPGTRLTVT.

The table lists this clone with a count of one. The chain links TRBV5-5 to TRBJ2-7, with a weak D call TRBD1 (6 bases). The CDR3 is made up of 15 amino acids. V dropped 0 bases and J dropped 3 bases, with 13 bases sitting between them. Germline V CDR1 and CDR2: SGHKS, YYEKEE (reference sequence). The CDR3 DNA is TGTGCCAGCAGCTTGGGGACAGAAAATTTCTACGAGCAGTACTTC. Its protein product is CASSLGTENFYEQYF. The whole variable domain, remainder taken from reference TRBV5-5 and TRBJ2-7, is DAGVTQSPTHLIKTRGQQVTLRCSPISGHKSVSWYQQVLGQGPQFIFQYYEKEERGRGNFPDRFSARQFPNYSSELNVNALLLGDSALYLCASSLGTENFYEQYFGPGTRLTVT.

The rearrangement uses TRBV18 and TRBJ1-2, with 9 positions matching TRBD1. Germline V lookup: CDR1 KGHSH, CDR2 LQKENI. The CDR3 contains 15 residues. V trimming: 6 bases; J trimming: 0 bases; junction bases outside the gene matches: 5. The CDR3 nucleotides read TGTGCCAGCTCCAAGGGACAGGGAGCTAACTATGGCTACACCTTC. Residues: CASSKGQGANYGYTF.

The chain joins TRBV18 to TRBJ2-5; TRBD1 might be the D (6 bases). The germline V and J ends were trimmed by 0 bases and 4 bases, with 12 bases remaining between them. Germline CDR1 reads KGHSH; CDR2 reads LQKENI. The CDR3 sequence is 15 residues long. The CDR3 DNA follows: TGTGCCAGCTCACCACCCGGCAGGGGTGGAGAGACCCAGTACTTC. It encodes CASSPPGRGGETQYF.

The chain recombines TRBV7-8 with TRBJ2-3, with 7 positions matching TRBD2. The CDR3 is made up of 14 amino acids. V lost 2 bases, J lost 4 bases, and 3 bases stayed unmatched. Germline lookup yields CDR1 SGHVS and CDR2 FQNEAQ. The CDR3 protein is CASSLSGVADTQYF. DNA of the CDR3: TGTGCCAGCAGCTTAAGCGGGGTAGCAGATACGCAGTATTTT.

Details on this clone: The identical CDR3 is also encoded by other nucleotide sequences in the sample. The CDR3 DNA sequence: TGTGCCAGCAGCGGAAACACCATATATTTT. It yields the protein CASSGNTIYF. The J gene is TRBJ1-3, the V gene TRBV9, with unresolved D. The CDR3 covers 10 residues. Between the trimmed V and J ends, which lost 3 bases and 5 bases, there was a span of 0 bases. CDR1 is SGDLS and CDR2 is YYNGEE in the germline V gene.

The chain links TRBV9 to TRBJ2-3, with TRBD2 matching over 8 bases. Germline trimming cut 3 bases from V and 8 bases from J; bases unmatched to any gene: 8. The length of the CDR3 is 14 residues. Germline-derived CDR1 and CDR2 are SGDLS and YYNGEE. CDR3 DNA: TGTGCCAGCAGCGCCGGGGGGGCGACGGGTACGCAGTATTTT. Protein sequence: CASSAGGATGTQYF.

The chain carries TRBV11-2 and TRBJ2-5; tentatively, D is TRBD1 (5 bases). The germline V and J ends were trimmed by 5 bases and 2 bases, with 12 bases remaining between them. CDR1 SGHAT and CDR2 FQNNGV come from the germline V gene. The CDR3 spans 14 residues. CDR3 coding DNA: TGTGCCAGCAGCCCCCGGACAAGACAAGAGACCCAGTACTTC. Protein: CASSPRTRQETQYF.

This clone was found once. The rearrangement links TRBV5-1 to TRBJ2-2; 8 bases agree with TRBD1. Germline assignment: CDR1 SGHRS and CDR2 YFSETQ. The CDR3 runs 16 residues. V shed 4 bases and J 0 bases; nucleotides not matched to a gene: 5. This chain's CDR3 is CASSPTGQANTGELFF. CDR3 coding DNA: TGCGCCAGCAGCCCTACGGGACAGGCGAACACCGGGGAGCTGTTTTTT.

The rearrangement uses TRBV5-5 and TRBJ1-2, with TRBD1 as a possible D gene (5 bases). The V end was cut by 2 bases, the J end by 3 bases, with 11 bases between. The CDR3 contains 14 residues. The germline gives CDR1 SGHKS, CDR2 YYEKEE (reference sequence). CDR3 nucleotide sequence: TGTGCCAGCAGCTTTCTGGGACGGCACTATGGCTACACCTTC. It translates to CASSFLGRHYGYTF.

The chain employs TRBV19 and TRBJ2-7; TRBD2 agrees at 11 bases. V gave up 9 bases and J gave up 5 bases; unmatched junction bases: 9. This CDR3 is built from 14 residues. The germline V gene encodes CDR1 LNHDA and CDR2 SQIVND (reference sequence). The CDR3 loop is CASAATSGAHEQYF. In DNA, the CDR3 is TGTGCCAGCGCCGCGACTAGCGGGGCCCACGAGCAGTACTTC.

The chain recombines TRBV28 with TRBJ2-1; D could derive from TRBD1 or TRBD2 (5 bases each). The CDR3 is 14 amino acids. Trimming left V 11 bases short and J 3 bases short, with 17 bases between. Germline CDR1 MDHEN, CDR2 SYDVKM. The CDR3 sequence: CAEQGPALYNEQFF. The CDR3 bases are TGTGCCGAGCAGGGACCTGCCCTCTACAATGAGCAGTTCTTC.

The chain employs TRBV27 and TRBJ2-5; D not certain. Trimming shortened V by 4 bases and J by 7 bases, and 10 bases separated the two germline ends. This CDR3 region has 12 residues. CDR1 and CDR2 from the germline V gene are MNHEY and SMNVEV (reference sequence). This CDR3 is CASSSRLGTQYF. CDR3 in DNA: TGTGCCAGCAGTTCGCGCTTAGGGACCCAGTACTTC.

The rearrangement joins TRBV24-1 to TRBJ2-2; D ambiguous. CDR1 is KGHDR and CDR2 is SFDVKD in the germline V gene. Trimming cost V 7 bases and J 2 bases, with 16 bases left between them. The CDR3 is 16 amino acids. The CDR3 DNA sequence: TGTGCCACCAGCAGAACGACTGGATCTAACACCGGGGAGCTGTTTTTT. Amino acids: CATSRTTGSNTGELFF.

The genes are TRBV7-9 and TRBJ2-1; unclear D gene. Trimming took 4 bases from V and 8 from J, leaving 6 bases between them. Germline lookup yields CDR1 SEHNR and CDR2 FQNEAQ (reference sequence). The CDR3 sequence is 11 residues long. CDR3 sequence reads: CASSYDDEQFF. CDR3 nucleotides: TGTGCCAGCAGCTACGACGATGAGCAGTTCTTC.

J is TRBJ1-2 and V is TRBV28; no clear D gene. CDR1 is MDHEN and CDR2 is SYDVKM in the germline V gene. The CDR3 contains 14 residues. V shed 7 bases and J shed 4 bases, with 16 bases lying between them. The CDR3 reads CASNRALGGYGYTF. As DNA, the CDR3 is TGTGCCAGCAATCGAGCCTTGGGAGGCTATGGCTACACCTTC.

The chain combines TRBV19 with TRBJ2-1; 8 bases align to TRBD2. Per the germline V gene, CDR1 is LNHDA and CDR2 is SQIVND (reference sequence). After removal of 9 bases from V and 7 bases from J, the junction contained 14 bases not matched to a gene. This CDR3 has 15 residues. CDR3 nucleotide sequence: TGTGCCAGCCGAAGCGGGAGCTCAAAGGGGAATGAGCAGTTCTTC. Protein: CASRSGSSKGNEQFF.

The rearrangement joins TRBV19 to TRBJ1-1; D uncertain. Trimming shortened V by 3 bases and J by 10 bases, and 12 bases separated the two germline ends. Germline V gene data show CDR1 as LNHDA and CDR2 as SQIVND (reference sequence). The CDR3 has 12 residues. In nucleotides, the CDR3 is TGTGCCAGTAGTATTGATAGTAGTCCAGCTTTCTTT. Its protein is CASSIDSSPAFF.

In nucleotides, the CDR3 is TGTGCCAGCAGCTGGGGGGGGAACACCGGGGAGCTGTTTTTT. Translating gives CASSWGGNTGELFF. The J gene is TRBJ2-2, the V gene TRBV7-6; the match to TRBD2 covers 7 bases. The CDR3 has 14 residues. CDR1 is SGHVS, CDR2 FNYEAQ, per germline. The V segment lost 4 bases and the J segment 1 base; nucleotides outside the gene matches: 0.

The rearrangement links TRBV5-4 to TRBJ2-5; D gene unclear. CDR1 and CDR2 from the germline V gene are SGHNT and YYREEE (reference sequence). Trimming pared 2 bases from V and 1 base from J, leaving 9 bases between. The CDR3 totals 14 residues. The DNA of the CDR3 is TGTGCCAGCAGCTTTTCAGGCAGCCAAGAGACCCAGTACTTC. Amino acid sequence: CASSFSGSQETQYF.

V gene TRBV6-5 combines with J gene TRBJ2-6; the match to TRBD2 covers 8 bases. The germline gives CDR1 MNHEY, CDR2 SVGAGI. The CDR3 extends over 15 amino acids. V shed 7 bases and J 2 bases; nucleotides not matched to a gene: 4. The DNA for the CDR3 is TGTGCCAGCAACGGGAGGGCGACTGGGGCCAACGTCCTGACTTTC. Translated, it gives CASNGRATGANVLTF.